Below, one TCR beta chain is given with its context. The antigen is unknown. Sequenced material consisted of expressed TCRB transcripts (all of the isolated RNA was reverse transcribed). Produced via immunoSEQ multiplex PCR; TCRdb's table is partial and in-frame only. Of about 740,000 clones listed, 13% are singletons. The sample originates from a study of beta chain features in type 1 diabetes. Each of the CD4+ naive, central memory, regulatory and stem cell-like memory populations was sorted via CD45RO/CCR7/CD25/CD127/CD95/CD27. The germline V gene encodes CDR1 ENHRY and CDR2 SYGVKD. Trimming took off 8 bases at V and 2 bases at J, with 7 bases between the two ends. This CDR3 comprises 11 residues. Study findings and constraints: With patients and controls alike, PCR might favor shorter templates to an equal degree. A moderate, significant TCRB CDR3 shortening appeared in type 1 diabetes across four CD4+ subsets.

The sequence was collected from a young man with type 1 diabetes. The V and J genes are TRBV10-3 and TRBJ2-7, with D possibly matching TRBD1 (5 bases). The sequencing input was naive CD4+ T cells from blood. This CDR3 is CAIGQAYEQYF. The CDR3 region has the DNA TGTGCCATCGGACAAGCCTACGAGCAGTACTTC.